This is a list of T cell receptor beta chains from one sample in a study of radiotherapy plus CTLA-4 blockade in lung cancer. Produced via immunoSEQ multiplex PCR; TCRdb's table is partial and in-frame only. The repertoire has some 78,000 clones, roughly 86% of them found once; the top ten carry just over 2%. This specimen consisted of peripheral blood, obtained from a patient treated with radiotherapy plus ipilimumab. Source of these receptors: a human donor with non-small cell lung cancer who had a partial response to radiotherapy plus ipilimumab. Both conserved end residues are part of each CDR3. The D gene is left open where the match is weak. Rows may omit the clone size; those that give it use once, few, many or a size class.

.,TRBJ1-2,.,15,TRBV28,TGTGCCAGCAGTCAGGGGAACAGGCGTAACTATGGCTACACCTTC,CASSQGNRRNYGYTF
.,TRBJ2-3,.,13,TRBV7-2,TGTGCCAGCACCCTACCCCTAGCAGATACGCAGTATTTT,CASTLPLADTQYF
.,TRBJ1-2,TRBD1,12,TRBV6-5,TGTGCCAGCAGTCCTACAGGGGGCGGCTACACCTTC,CASSPTGGGYTF
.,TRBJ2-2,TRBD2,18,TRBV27,TGTGCCAGCAGTTCAAGCCTACTAGCGGGAGGCCCCACCGGGGAGCTGTTTTTT,CASSSSLLAGGPTGELFF
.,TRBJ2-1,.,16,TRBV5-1,TGCGCCAGCAGCCCAACGGCAGGGGAGCCCTACAATGAGCAGTTCTTC,CASSPTAGEPYNEQFF
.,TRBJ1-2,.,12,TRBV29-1,TGCAGCGTTGTACACGCTAACTATGGCTACACCTTC,CSVVHANYGYTF
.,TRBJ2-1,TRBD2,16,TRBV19,TGTGCCAGTAGCCGACTGACTAGCGGGAGGGCCCGGGAGCAGTTCTTC,CASSRLTSGRAREQFF
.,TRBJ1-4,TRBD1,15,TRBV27,TGTGCCAGCAGTTCTCGACAGGGGGCAGACGAAAAACTGTTTTTT,CASSSRQGADEKLFF
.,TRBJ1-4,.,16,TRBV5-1,TGCGCCAGCGCCGTAGGGGAATTAACTGTGAGTGAAAAACTGTTTTTT,CASAVGELTVSEKLFF
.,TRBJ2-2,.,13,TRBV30,TGTGCCTGGAGTTCGGAGCTCACCGGGGAGCTGTTTTTT,CAWSSELTGELFF
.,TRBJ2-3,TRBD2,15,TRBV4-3,TGCGCCAGCAGCCGAGAACTAGCGGGCACAGATACGCAGTATTTT,CASSRELAGTDTQYF
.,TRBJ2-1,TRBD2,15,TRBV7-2,TGTGCCAGCAGCTTGATTCGGACTAGCGGGAATGAGCAGTTCTTC,CASSLIRTSGNEQFF
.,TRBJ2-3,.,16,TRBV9,TGTGCCAGCAGCCCCAGTGGGGCGAGCCCCACAGATACGCAGTATTTT,CASSPSGASPTDTQYF
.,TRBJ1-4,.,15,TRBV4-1,TGCGCCAGCAGCCAATCTCACGAGGGCGGCGAAAAACTGTTTTTT,CASSQSHEGGEKLFF
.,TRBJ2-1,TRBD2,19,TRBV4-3,TGCGCCAGCAGCCAAGATCCTCGGGAGCGGGGTTTGTGGGACAATGAGCAGTTCTTC,CASSQDPRERGLWDNEQFF
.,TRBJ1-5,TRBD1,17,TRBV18,TGTGCCAGCTCACGCGGGGTGGGGACAGGGGTGAATCAGCCCCAGCATTTT,CASSRGVGTGVNQPQHF
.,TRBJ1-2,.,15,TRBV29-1,TGCAGCGTTGAAGATATCCGGGGGGACGGGAAGGGCTACACCTTC,CSVEDIRGDGKGYTF
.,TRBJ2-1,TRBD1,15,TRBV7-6,TGTGCCAGCAGCCAAGGACAGGGGGTGGGCAATGAGCAGTTCTTC,CASSQGQGVGNEQFF
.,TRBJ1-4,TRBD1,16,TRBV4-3,TGCGCCAGCAGCCTGAGAACCGGGACAGAGTTTGAAAAACTGTTTTTT,CASSLRTGTEFEKLFF
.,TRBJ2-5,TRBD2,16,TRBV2,TGTGCCAGCAGTATGGAGGGCGGGAGCGTCCAAGAGACCCAGTACTTC,CASSMEGGSVQETQYF
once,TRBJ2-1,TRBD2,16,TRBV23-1,TGCGCCATCCAGGGCTCGGGGACTAGCGTATGGAATGAGCAGTTCTTC,CAIQGSGTSVWNEQFF
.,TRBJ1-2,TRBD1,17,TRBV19,TGTGCCAGTAGTATAACCGGGACAGGGCGAGCTAACTATGGCTACACCTTC,CASSITGTGRANYGYTF
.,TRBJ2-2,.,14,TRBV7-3,TGTGCCAGCAGCTCCAAAGGGGGTACCGGGGAGCTGTTTTTT,CASSSKGGTGELFF
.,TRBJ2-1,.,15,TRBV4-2,TGTGCCAGCAGCCAGGGTTCCGACTCTTTCAATGAGCAGTTCTTC,CASSQGSDSFNEQFF
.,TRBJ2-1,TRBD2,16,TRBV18,TGTGCCAGCTCACCAGGGACTAGCGGGAGGAACAATGAGCAGTTCTTC,CASSPGTSGRNNEQFF
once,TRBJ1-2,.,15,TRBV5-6,TGTGCCAGCAGCTTGGGGTTCTCCAGGGACTATGGCTACACCTTC,CASSLGFSRDYGYTF
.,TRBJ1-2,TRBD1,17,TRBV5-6,TGTGCCAGCAGCTTAAACCAAATTAAGTGGACAGGTGGTGGCTACACCTTC,CASSLNQIKWTGGGYTF